This TCR beta chain stems from a study of blood T cell repertoires in COVID-19. The overall study: The United States, Italy and Spain supplied acute and convalescent COVID-19 samples. From T cells, B-cell-depleted T cells, or PBMCs came the material, which was cDNA or gDNA.

This CDR3 has 16 amino acids. After removal of 3 bases from V and 4 bases from J, the junction contained 12 bases not matched to a gene. Germline-derived CDR1 and CDR2 are SEHNR and FQNEAQ (reference sequence). Original methodology: The assay estimated nucleated cells by amplifying reference gene primers. Clones were sequenced by immunoSEQ multiplex PCR, and TCRdb holds only the in-frame ones, with some missing. The V and J calls and clone size come from that table; D and trimming were worked out from the DNA. The table records approximately 69,000 clones, nearly 85% of them present only once. This chain connects TRBV7-9 to TRBJ2-7, with 7 nucleotides matching TRBD1. The receptor's source is a woman aged 60-75 years with acute or convalescent COVID-19. The sample was peripheral blood. CDR3 in amino acids: CASSLYEGAQGYEQYF. The CDR3 DNA sequence: TGTGCCAGCAGCTTGTACGAGGGGGCGCAAGGGTACGAGCAGTACTTC.